This T cell receptor (beta chain) was identified during a study of Ad26.COV2.S vaccination and SARS-CoV-2 variants. The protocol was immunoSEQ multiplex PCR, while the TCRdb copy is restricted to in-frame clones and leaves out a portion. The table lists some 290,000 clones, over 80% of them singletons. Treatment denoted: roughly 18 received Ad26.COV2.S at low or high dose, single or two shots; five or six received placebo; per-sample allocation not given. Specimens were obtained on day 63 following the first vaccine or placebo injection. CDR1 SGHRS and CDR2 YFSETQ come from the germline V gene. CDR3 length equals 14 residues. Trimming pared 4 bases from V and 5 bases from J, leaving 15 bases between.

This TCR was recovered from a person aged 18 to 59 who received the Ad26.COV2.S COVID-19 vaccine or a placebo. Sequences were derived from peripheral blood, sampled in a trial of Ad26.COV2.S vaccine versus placebo. The chain employs TRBV5-1 and TRBJ1-1, with a weak D call TRBD1 (5 bases). CDR3 DNA sequence: TGCGCCAGCAGCGCCGGTCGGGGGTGGACTGAAGCTTTCTTT. Amino acid sequence: CASSAGRGWTEAFF.